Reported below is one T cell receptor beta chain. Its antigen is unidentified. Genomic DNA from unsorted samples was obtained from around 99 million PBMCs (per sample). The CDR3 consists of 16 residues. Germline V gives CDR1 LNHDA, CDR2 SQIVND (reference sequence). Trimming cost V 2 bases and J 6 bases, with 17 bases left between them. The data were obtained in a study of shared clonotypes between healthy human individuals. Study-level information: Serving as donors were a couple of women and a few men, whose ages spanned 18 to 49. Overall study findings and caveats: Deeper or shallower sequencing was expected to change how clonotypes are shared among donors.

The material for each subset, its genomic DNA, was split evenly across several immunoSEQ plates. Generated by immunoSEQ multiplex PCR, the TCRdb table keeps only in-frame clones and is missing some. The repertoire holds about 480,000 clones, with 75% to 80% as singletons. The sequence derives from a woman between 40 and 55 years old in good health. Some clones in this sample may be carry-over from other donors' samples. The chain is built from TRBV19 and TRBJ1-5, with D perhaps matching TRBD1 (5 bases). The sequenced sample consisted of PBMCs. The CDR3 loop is CASSISGLLWGQPQHF. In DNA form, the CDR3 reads TGTGCCAGTAGTATATCGGGACTCCTATGGGGTCAGCCCCAGCATTTT.